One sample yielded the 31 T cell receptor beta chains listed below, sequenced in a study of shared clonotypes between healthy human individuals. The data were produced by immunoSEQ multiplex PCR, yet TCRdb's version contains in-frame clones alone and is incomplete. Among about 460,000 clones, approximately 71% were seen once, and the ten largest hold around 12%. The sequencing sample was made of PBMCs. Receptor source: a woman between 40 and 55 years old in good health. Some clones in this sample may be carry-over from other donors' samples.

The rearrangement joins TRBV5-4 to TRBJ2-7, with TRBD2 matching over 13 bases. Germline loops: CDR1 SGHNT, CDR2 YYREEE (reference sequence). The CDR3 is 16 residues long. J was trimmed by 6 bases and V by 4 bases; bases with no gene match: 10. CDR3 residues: CASSEGLAGWPPEQYF. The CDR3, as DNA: TGTGCCAGCAGCGAGGGACTAGCGGGATGGCCGCCCGAGCAGTACTTC.

Written as DNA, the CDR3 is TGCGCCAGCAGCTTGAACAGCAATGAGCAGTTCTTC. Amino acids: CASSLNSNEQFF. The chain uses TRBV5-1 and TRBJ2-1, with no clear D. V shed 1 base and J shed 6 bases, with 5 bases lying between them. The germline CDR1 and CDR2 sequences are SGHRS and YFSETQ. There are 12 residues in the CDR3.

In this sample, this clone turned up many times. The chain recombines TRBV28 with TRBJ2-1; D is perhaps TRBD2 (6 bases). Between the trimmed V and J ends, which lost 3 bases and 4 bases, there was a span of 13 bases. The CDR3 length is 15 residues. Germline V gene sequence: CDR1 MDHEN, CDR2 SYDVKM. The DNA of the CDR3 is TGTGCCAGCAGTTTTGCGGGGAGCCCATACAATGAGCAGTTCTTC. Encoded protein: CASSFAGSPYNEQFF.

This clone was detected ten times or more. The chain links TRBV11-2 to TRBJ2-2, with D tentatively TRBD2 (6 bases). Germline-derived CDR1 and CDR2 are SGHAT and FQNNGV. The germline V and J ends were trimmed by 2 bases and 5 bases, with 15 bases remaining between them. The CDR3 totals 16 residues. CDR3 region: CASSLHPGLGTGELFF. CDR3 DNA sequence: TGTGCCAGCAGCTTACATCCGGGACTGGGGACCGGGGAGCTGTTTTTT.

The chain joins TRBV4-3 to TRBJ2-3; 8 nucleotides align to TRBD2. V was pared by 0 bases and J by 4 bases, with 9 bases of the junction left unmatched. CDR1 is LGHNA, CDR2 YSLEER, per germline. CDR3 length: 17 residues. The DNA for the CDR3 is TGCGCCAGCAGCCAAGAAGAAAGCGGGAGTATGGCAGATACGCAGTATTTT. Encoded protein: CASSQEESGSMADTQYF.

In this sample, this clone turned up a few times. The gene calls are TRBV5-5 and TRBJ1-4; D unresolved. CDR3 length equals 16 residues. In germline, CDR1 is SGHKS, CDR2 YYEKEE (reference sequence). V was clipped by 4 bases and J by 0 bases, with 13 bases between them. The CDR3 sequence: CASSTPVGATNEKLFF. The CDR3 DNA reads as TGTGCCAGCAGCACTCCAGTGGGCGCAACTAATGAAAAACTGTTTTTT.

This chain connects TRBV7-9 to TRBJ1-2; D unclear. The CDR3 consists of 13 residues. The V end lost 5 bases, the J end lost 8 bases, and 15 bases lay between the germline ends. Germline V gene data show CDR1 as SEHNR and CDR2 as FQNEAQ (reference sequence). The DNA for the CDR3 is TGTGCCAGCAGCCCGGACGGATCCGTCGGCTACACCTTC. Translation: CASSPDGSVGYTF.

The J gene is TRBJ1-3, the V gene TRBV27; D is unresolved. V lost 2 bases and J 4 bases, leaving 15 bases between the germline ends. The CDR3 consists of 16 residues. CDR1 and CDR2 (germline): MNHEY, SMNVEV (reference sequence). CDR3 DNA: TGTGCCAGCAGTTTAAGGGTTCCCGTCTTAGGAAACACCATATATTTT. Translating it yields CASSLRVPVLGNTIYF.

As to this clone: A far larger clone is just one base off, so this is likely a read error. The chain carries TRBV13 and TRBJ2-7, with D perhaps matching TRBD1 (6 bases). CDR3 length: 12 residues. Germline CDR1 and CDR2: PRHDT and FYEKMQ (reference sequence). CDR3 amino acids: CAGSLRGYEQYF. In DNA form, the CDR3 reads TGTGCCGGCAGTCTAAGGGGGTACGAGCAGTACTTC.

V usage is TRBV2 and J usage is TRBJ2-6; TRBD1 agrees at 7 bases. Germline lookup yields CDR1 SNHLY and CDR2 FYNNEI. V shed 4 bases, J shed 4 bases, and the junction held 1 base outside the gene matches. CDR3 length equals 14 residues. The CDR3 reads CASSGQGGANVLTF. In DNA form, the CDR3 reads TGTGCCAGCAGTGGACAGGGAGGGGCCAACGTCCTGACTTTC.

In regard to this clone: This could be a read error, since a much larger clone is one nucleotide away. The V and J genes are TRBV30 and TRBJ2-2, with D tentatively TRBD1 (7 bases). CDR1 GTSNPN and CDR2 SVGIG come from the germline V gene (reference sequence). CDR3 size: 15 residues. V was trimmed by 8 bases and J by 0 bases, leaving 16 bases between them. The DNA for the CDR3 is TGTGCCCGGAAAGGCGGGACAGCGAACACCGGGGAGCTGTTTTTT. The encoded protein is CARKGGTANTGELFF.

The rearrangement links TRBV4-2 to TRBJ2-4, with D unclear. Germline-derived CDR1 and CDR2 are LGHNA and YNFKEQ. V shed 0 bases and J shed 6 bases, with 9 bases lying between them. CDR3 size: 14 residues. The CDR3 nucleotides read TGTGCCAGCAGCCAAGAAGTCATCGGAAACATTCAGTACTTC. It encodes CASSQEVIGNIQYF.

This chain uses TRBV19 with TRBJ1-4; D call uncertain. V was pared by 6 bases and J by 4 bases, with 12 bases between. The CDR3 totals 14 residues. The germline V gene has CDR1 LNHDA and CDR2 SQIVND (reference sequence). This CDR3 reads CASSRFGDNEKLFF. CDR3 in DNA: TGTGCCAGTAGCCGGTTCGGGGATAATGAAAAACTGTTTTTT. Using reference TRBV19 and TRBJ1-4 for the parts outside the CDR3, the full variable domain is DGGITQSPKYLFRKEGQNVTLSCEQNLNHDAMYWYRQDPGQGLRLIYYSQIVNDFQKGDIAEGYSVSREKKESFPLTVTSAQKNPTAFYLCASSRFGDNEKLFFGSGTQLSVL.

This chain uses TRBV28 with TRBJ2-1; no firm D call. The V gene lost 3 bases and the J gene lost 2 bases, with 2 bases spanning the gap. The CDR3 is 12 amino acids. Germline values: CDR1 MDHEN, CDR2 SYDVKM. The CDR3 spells CASSFPYNEQFF. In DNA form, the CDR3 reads TGTGCCAGCAGTTTTCCCTACAATGAGCAGTTCTTC.

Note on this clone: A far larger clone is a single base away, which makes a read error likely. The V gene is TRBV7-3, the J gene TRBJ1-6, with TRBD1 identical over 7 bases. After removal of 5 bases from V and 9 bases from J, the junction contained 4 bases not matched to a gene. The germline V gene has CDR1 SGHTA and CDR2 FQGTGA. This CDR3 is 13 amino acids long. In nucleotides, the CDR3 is TGTGCCAGCAGCACGGGACAGAGTTCACCCCTCCACTTT. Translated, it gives CASSTGQSSPLHF.

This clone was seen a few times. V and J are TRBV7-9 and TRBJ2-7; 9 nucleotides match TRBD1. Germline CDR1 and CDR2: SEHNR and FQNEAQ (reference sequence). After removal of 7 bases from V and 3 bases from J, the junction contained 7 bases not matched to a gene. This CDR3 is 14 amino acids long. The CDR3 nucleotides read TGTGCCAGCATTCCGAGGGACAGGGACTACGAGCAGTACTTC. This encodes CASIPRDRDYEQYF.

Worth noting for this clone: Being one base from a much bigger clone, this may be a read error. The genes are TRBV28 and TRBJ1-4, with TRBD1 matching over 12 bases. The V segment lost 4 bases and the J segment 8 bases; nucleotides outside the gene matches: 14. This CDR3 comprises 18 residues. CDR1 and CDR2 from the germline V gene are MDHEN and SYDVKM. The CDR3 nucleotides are TGTGCCAGCAGTTCCCACCGGGACAGGGGGCGAAGAGGCGAAAAACTGTTTTTT. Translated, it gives CASSSHRDRGRRGEKLFF. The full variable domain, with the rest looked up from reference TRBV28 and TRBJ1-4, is DVKVTQSSRYLVKRTGEKVFLECVQDMDHENMFWYRQDPGLGLRLIYFSYDVKMKEKGDIPEGYSVSREKKERFSLILESASTNQTSMYLCASSSHRDRGRRGEKLFFGSGTQLSVL.

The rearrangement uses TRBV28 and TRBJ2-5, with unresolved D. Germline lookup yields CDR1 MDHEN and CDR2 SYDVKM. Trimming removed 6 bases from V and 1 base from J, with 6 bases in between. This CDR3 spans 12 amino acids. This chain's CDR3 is CASRNSQETQYF. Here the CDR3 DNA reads TGTGCCAGCAGAAACAGCCAAGAGACCCAGTACTTC. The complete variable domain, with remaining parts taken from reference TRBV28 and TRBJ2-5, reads DVKVTQSSRYLVKRTGEKVFLECVQDMDHENMFWYRQDPGLGLRLIYFSYDVKMKEKGDIPEGYSVSREKKERFSLILESASTNQTSMYLCASRNSQETQYFGPGTRLLVL.

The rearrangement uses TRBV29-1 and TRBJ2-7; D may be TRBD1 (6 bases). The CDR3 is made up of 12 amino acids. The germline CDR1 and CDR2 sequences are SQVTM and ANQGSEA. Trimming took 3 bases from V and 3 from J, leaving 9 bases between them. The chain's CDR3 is CSVEIQGYEQYF. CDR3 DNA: TGCAGCGTTGAGATACAGGGCTACGAGCAGTACTTC.

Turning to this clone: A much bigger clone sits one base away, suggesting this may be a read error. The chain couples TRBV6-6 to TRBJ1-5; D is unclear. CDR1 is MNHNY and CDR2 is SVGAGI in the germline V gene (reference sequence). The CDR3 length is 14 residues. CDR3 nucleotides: TGTGCCAGCAATTACAAGGGTAGCAATCAGCCCCAGCATTTT. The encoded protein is CASNYKGSNQPQHF.

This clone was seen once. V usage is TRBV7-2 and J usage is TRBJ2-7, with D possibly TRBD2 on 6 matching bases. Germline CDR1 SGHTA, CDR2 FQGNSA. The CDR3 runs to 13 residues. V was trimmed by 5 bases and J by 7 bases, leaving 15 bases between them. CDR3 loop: CASSTLNRGEQYF. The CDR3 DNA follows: TGTGCCAGCAGCACCCTAAATCGGGGGGAGCAGTACTTC.

This CDR3 reads CASSRGEVLTDTQYF. The CDR3 coding sequence is TGTGCCAGCAGTCGGGGGGAGGTGTTGACAGATACGCAGTATTTT. The chain links TRBV11-3 to TRBJ2-3; TRBD2 agrees at 7 bases. V lost 6 bases, J lost 3 bases, and 9 bases stayed unmatched. The CDR3 loop spans 15 amino acids. Looked up from germline, CDR1 is SGHNT and CDR2 is YENEEA.

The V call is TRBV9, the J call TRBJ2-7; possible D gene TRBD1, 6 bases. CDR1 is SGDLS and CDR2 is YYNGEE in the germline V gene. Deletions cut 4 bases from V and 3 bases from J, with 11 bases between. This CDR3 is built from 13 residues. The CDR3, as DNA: TGTGCCAGCAGCCCCCAGACAGGCTACGAGCAGTACTTC. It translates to CASSPQTGYEQYF.

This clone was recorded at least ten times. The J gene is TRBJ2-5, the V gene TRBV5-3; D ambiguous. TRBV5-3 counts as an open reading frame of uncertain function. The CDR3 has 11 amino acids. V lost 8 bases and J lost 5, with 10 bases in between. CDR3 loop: CASGRTETQYF. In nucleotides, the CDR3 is TGTGCCAGTGGAAGGACGGAGACCCAGTACTTC.

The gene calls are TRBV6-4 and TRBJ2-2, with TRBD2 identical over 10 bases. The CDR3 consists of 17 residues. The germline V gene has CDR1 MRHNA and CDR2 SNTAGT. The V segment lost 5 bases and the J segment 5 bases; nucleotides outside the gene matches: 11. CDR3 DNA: TGTGCCAGCAGTCTTTTTACTAGCGGGACCGGTACCGGGGAGCTGTTTTTT. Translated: CASSLFTSGTGTGELFF.

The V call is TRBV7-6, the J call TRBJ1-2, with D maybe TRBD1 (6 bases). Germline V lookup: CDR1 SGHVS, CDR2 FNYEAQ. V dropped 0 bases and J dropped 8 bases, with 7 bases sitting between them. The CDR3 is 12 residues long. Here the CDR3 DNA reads TGTGCCAGCAGCTTAGCGGGGGGCGGCTACACCTTC. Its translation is CASSLAGGGYTF.

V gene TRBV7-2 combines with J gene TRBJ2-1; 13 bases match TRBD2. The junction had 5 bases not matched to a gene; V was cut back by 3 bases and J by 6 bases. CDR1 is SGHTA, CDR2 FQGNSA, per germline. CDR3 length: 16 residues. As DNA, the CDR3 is TGTGCCAGCAGCTTCGCGGGACTAGCGGGGTTCAATGAGCAGTTCTTC. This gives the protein CASSFAGLAGFNEQFF.

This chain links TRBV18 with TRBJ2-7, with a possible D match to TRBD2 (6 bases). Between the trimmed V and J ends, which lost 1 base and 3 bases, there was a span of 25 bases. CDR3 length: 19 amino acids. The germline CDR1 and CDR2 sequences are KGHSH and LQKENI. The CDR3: CASSPRTGEYRERVYEQYF. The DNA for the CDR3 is TGTGCCAGCTCACCACGGACGGGGGAATATCGGGAACGGGTCTACGAGCAGTACTTC.

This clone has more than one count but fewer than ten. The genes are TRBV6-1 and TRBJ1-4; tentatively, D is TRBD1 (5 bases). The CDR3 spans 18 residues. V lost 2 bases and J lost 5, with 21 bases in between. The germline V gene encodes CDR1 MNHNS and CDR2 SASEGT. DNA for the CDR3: TGTGCCAGCAGTGAAATCACCTTCGGGACCAGAGCGAATGAAAAACTGTTTTTT. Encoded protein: CASSEITFGTRANEKLFF.

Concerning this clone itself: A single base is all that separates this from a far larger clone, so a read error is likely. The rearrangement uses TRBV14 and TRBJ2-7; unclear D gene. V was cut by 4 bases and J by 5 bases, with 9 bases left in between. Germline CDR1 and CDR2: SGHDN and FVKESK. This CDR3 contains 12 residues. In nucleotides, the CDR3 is TGTGCCAGCAGCCCGGTGCCCCACGAGCAGTACTTC. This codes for CASSPVPHEQYF.

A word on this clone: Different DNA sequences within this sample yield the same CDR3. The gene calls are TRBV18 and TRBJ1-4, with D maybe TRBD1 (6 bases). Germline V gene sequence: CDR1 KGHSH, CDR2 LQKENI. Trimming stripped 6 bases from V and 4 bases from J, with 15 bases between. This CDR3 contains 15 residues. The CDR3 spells CASSPTGSGNEKLFF. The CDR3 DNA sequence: TGTGCCAGCTCCCCCACAGGGTCGGGTAATGAAAAACTGTTTTTT.